The text below deals with one T cell receptor beta chain. The record originates from a study of blood T cell repertoires in COVID-19. The assay was immunoSEQ multiplex PCR, and TCRdb's table has in-frame clones only and misses some. Among around 150,000 clones listed, around four fifths were seen once. For recovered donors of Cohort 3, there were two negative PCRs, clearance, or symptom resolution. Sequencing was done on a sample of PBMCs or T cells enriched from blood (not recorded which). The TCR sequence derives from a woman in her sixties who had recovered from COVID-19.

The CDR3 sequence is CASTLDRAIGELFF. As DNA, the CDR3 is TGTGCCAGCACTCTGGACAGGGCGATCGGGGAGCTGTTTTTT. This chain joins TRBV28 and TRBJ2-2; 8 bases align to TRBD1. V was pared by 7 bases and J by 7 bases, with 8 bases of the junction left unmatched. The CDR3 has 14 amino acids. Germline V gene data show CDR1 as MDHEN and CDR2 as SYDVKM.